This record concerns one T cell receptor (beta chain) sequence. Its specificity is not known. Libraries were prepared by immunoSEQ multiplex PCR; TCRdb keeps only in-frame clonotypes and omits some of them. The data contain 350,000 to 500,000 clones, 75% to 95% of them singletons. The data were obtained in a study of Ad26.COV2.S vaccination and SARS-CoV-2 variants. The overall study: By the intramuscular route, Ad26.COV2.S was given once, or twice 56 days apart. The study, taken as a whole, reports: Breadth, reportedly substantial, characterized the spike-specific CD8+ and CD4+ T cell responses after vaccination. Participants given vaccine showed non-spike TCR breadth similar to that of placebo recipients.

Regarding treatment: around 19 received Ad26.COV2.S at low or high dose, single or two shots; 5 received placebo; per-sample allocation not given. Sampling occurred on day 63 after the first vaccine or placebo injection. In the vaccine, an Ad26 vector expressed the SARS-CoV-2 spike of the Wuhan strain. CDR1 and CDR2 from the germline V gene are MGHDK and SYGVNS. Trimming left V 2 bases short and J 11 bases short, with 9 bases between. The CDR3 contains 11 residues. The chain has TRBV25-1 and TRBJ1-1; D is unresolved. This specimen consisted of peripheral blood, obtained in a trial of Ad26.COV2.S vaccine versus placebo. The receptor was derived from a person aged 18-65 years who received the Ad26.COV2.S COVID-19 vaccine or a placebo. In nucleotides, the CDR3 is TGTGCCAGCAGTGAAGGCGGGCAGGCTTTCTTT. This sequence encodes CASSEGGQAFF. The full variable domain, its missing parts supplied by reference TRBV25-1 and TRBJ1-1, is EADIYQTPRYLVIGTGKKITLECSQTMGHDKMYWYQQDPGMELHLIHYSYGVNSTEKGDLSSESTVSRIRTEHFPLTLESARPSHTSQYLCASSEGGQAFFGQGTRLTVV.